A single sample is the source of the 14 T cell receptor beta chains below, sequenced in a study of early T cells in non-severe SARS-CoV-2 infection. TCRdb reanalysed the 5' RACE reads using MiXCR and keeps one entry per CDR3 protein. The sample consists of approximately 56,000 distinct CDR3 sequences, around 16% of them appearing once. The specimen comprised whole blood, sampled at baseline. All receptors derive from an adult who was a healthcare worker with PCR-confirmed SARS-CoV-2 infection or an uninfected control (not recorded which).

The rearrangement joins TRBV6-5 to TRBJ2-1; D ambiguous. Trimming removed 7 bases at V and 4 bases at J, with 17 bases between. CDR1 MNHEY and CDR2 SVGAGI come from the germline V gene. The CDR3 totals 15 residues. CDR3: CASIPTPGLYNEQFF. The CDR3 bases are TGTGCCAGCATCCCAACCCCGGGCCTTTACAATGAGCAGTTCTTC.

This clonotype was counted ten times or more. This sequence joins TRBV7-9 and TRBJ2-7; unclear D gene. Germline V gene sequence: CDR1 SEHNR, CDR2 FQNEAQ (reference sequence). Trimming stripped 5 bases from V and 6 bases from J, with 11 bases between. The CDR3 has 12 residues. In DNA form, the CDR3 reads TGTGCCAGCAGCCCCACCGTGGTCGAGCAGTACTTC. The encoded protein is CASSPTVVEQYF.

The table lists this clonotype with many counts. This chain joins TRBV7-9 and TRBJ2-5; possible D gene TRBD1, 5 bases. The length of the CDR3 is 13 residues. Germline CDR1 SEHNR, CDR2 FQNEAQ (reference sequence). V lost 5 bases to trimming and J lost 1 base, with 8 bases between them. This CDR3 reads CASSRGAQETQYF. The DNA for the CDR3 is TGTGCCAGCAGCCGTGGGGCCCAAGAGACCCAGTACTTC.

The genes are TRBV19 and TRBJ2-7; 10 nucleotides line up with TRBD1. CDR3 length: 15 residues. The germline V gene has CDR1 LNHDA and CDR2 SQIVND (reference sequence). V lost 5 bases to trimming and J lost 1 base; unmatched junction nucleotides: 5. The CDR3 loop is CASSPTDRGSYEQYF. As DNA, the CDR3 is TGTGCCAGTAGTCCCACGGACAGGGGGTCCTACGAGCAGTACTTC.

The chain uses TRBV29-1 and TRBJ2-1, with a weak D call TRBD2 (5 bases). The V end lost 7 bases, the J end lost 5 bases, and 12 bases lay between the germline ends. This CDR3 region has 12 residues. The germline CDR1 and CDR2 sequences are SQVTM and ANQGSEA. CDR3 residues: CSAVATNNEQFF. In DNA, the CDR3 is TGCAGCGCTGTAGCGACAAACAATGAGCAGTTCTTC.

This clonotype came up a few times. The chain has TRBV3-1 and TRBJ2-4; weak D call: TRBD2 (5 bases). Germline-derived CDR1 and CDR2 are LGHDT and YNNKEL (reference sequence). V was pared by 4 bases and J by 6 bases, with 13 bases between. This CDR3 region has 14 residues. The CDR3 sequence: CASSRETEGNIQYF. As DNA, the CDR3 is TGTGCCAGCAGCCGAGAAACCGAGGGAAACATTCAGTACTTC.

V gene TRBV9 combines with J gene TRBJ2-7, with 9 bases that match TRBD1. CDR3 length: 16 amino acids. Germline-derived CDR1 and CDR2 are SGDLS and YYNGEE. The trim removed 0 bases at V and 2 bases at J, leaving 6 bases unmatched. The CDR3 here is CASSVAGTGSTYEQYF. The DNA of the CDR3 is TGTGCCAGCAGCGTAGCTGGGACAGGGAGTACCTACGAGCAGTACTTC.

This clonotype was picked up a small number of times. This chain connects TRBV9 to TRBJ2-7; perhaps TRBD1 as D (5 bases). Between the trimmed V and J ends, which lost 0 bases and 6 bases, there was a span of 16 bases. The CDR3 loop spans 15 amino acids. CDR1 and CDR2 (germline): SGDLS, YYNGEE. The CDR3 reads CASSVEGVHGREQYF. CDR3 nucleotides: TGTGCCAGCAGCGTAGAAGGGGTCCATGGACGCGAGCAGTACTTC.

V and J are TRBV5-1 and TRBJ2-1, with D hard to call. The CDR3 covers 12 residues. Germline assignment: CDR1 SGHRS and CDR2 YFSETQ. Trimming took off 1 base at V and 6 bases at J, with 5 bases between the two ends. DNA of the CDR3: TGCGCCAGCAGCTTGCAGATCAATGAGCAGTTCTTC. Protein sequence: CASSLQINEQFF.

This clonotype was seen many times. This sequence joins TRBV7-8 and TRBJ2-7; no definite D call. Per the germline V gene, CDR1 is SGHVS and CDR2 is FQNEAQ. V lost 5 bases, J lost 3 bases, and 17 bases lay in between. The CDR3 loop spans 15 amino acids. CDR3 sequence reads: CASSLRTDYYYEQYF. The DNA of the CDR3 is TGTGCCAGCAGCCTTAGGACCGATTACTACTACGAGCAGTACTTC.

The genes are TRBV19 and TRBJ2-3; 8 positions agree with TRBD2. The CDR3 totals 17 residues. The ends lost 6 bases at V and 0 bases at J; junction bases unmatched: 11. The germline V gene encodes CDR1 LNHDA and CDR2 SQIVND (reference sequence). The CDR3 spells CASRPFFQRGSTDTQYF. The CDR3 nucleotides read TGTGCCAGTAGACCGTTTTTTCAGCGGGGGAGCACAGATACGCAGTATTTT.

This clonotype was found a few times. At one end, the junction sequence differs from germline, possibly due to a read error. This sequence joins TRBV20-1 and TRBJ2-5; D remains unclear. The CDR3 is 15 residues long. Germline values: CDR1 DFQATT, CDR2 SNEGSKA (reference sequence). CDR3 sequence reads: CSASQPGLPQGTQYF. The CDR3 nucleotides are TGCAGTGCTAGTCAACCGGGCCTCCCTCAAGGGACCCAGTACTTC.

The chain uses TRBV12-3 or TRBV12-4 and TRBJ2-3; D uncertain. The length of the CDR3 is 13 residues. Trimming pared 7 bases from V and 6 bases from J, leaving 14 bases between. The CDR3 sequence: CASTAEPWDTQYF. As DNA, the CDR3 is TGTGCCAGCACCGCCGAGCCTTGGGATACGCAGTATTTT.

This clonotype was counted ten times or more. This chain connects TRBV7-9 to TRBJ1-4; 7 bases are shared with TRBD1. This CDR3 region has 15 residues. V trimming: 5 bases; J trimming: 7 bases; junction bases outside the gene matches: 10. Germline assignment: CDR1 SEHNR and CDR2 FQNEAQ (reference sequence). CDR3 protein: CASSHRDSKVEKLFF. The CDR3 coding sequence is TGTGCCAGCAGCCATCGGGACAGTAAGGTTGAAAAACTGTTTTTT.